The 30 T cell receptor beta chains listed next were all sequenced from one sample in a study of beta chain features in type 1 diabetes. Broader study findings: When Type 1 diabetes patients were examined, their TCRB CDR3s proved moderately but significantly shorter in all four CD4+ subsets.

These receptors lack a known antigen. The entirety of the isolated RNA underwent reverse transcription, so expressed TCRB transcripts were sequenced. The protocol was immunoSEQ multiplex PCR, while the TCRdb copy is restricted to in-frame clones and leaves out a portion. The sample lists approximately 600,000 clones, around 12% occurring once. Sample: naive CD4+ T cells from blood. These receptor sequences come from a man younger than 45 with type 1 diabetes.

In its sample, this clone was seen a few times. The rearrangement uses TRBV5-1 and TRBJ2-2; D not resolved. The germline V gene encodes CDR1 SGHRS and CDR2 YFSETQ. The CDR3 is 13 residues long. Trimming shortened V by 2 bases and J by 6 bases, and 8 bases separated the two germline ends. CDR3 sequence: CASSFEVPGELFF. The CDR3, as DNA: TGCGCCAGCAGCTTTGAAGTTCCCGGGGAGCTGTTTTTT.

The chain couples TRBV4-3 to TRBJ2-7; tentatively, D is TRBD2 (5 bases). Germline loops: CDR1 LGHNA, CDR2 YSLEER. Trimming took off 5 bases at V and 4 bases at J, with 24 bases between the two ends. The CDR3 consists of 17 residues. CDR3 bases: TGCGCCAGCAGCAAAGGCTGGGCAGGAATGGCGGGTTACGAGCAGTACTTC. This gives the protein CASSKGWAGMAGYEQYF.

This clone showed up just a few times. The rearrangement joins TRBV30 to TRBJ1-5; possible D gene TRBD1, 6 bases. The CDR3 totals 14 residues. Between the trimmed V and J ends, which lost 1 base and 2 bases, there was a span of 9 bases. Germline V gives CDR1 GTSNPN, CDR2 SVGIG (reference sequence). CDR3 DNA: TGTGCCTGGAGTGGACAGGCGGGCAATCAGCCCCAGCATTTT. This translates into CAWSGQAGNQPQHF.

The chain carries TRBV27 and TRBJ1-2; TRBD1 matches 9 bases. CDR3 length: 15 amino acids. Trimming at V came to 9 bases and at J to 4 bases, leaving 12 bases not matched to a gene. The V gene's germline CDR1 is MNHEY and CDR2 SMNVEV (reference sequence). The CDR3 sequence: CASGFGGQGVYGYTF. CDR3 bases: TGTGCCAGTGGATTTGGGGGACAGGGTGTCTATGGCTACACCTTC.

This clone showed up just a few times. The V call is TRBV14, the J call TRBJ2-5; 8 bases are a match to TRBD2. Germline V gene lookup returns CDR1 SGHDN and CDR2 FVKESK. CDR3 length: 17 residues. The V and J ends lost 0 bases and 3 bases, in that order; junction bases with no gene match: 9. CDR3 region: CASSQDLWVAGKETQYF. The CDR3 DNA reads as TGTGCCAGCAGCCAAGATTTATGGGTAGCGGGGAAAGAGACCCAGTACTTC.

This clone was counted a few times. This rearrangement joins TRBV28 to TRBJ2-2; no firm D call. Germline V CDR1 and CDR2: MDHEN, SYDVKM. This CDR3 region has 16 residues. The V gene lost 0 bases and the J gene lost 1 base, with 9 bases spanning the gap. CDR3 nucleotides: TGTGCCAGCAGTTTATGGGGCAGGAAGAACACCGGGGAGCTGTTTTTT. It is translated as CASSLWGRKNTGELFF. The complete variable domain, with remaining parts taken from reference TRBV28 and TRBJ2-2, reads DVKVTQSSRYLVKRTGEKVFLECVQDMDHENMFWYRQDPGLGLRLIYFSYDVKMKEKGDIPEGYSVSREKKERFSLILESASTNQTSMYLCASSLWGRKNTGELFFGEGSRLTVL.

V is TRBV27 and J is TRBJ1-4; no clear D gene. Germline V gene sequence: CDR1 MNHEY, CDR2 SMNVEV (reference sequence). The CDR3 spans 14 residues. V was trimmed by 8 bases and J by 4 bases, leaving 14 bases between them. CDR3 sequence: CASARAGNNEKLFF. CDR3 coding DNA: TGTGCCAGCGCCCGGGCCGGGAATAATGAAAAACTGTTTTTT.

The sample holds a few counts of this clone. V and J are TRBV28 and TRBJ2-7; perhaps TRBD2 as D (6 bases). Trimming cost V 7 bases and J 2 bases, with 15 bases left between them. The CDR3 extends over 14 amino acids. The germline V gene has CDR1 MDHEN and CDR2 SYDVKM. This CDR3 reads CASIEEGTAYEQYF. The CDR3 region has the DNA TGTGCCAGCATCGAGGAGGGGACCGCCTACGAGCAGTACTTC. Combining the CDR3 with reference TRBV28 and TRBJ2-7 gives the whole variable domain DVKVTQSSRYLVKRTGEKVFLECVQDMDHENMFWYRQDPGLGLRLIYFSYDVKMKEKGDIPEGYSVSREKKERFSLILESASTNQTSMYLCASIEEGTAYEQYFGPGTRLTVT.

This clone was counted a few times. As DNA, the CDR3 is TGCAGCGCCCCCGGACAGGGGGGACGCACAGATACGCAGTATTTT. Encoded protein: CSAPGQGGRTDTQYF. The rearrangement joins TRBV29-1 to TRBJ2-3, with 10 bases aligning to TRBD1. Germline CDR1 SQVTM, CDR2 ANQGSEA. With 7 bases clipped from V and 1 base from J, the junction kept 8 bases outside the gene matches. The CDR3 has 15 amino acids.

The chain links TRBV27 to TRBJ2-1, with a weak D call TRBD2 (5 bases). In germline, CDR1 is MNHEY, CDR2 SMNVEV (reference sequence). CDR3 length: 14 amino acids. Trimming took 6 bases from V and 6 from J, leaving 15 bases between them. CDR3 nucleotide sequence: TGTGCCAGCAGAACCCTTACTAGAAGCAATGAGCAGTTCTTC. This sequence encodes CASRTLTRSNEQFF.

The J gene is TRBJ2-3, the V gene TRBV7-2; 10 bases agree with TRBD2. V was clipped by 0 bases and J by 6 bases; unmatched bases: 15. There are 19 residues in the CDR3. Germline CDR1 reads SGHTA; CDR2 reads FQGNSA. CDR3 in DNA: TGTGCCAGCAGCTTAGCGTTCGCGACTAGCGGGTCCAGATTCGATACGCAGTATTTT. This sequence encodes CASSLAFATSGSRFDTQYF.

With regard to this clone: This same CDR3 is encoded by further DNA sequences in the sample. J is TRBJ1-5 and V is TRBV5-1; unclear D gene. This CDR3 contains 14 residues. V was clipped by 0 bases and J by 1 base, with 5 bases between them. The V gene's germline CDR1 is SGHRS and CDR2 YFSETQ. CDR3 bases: TGCGCCAGCAGCTTGGGTCAGAGCAATCAGCCCCAGCATTTT. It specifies CASSLGQSNQPQHF. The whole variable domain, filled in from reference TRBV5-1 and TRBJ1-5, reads KAGVTQTPRYLIKTRGQQVTLSCSPISGHRSVSWYQQTPGQGLQFLFEYFSETQRNKGNFPGRFSGRQFSNSRSEMNVSTLELGDSALYLCASSLGQSNQPQHFGDGTRLSIL.

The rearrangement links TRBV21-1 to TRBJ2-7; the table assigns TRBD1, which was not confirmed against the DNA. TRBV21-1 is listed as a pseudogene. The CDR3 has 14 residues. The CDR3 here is CASSPRTGTYEQYF. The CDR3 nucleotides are TGTGCCAGCAGCCCCCGGACAGGGACCTACGAGCAGTACTTC.

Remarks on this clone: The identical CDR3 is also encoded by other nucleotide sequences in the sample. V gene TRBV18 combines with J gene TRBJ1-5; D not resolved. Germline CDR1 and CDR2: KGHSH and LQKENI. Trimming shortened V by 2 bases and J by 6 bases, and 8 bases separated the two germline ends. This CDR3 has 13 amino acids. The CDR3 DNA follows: TGTGCCAGCTCACCAGGGGAGGGTCAGCCCCAGCATTTT. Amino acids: CASSPGEGQPQHF.

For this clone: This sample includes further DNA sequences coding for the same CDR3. This CDR3 is CASSLGDPYNEQFF. The DNA of the CDR3 is TGCGCCAGCAGCTTGGGGGATCCTTACAATGAGCAGTTCTTC. The chain carries TRBV5-1 and TRBJ2-1; no definite D call. In germline, CDR1 is SGHRS, CDR2 YFSETQ. V was cut by 0 bases and J by 4 bases, with 8 bases left in between. The CDR3 is 14 amino acids. The variable domain in full, completed from reference TRBV5-1 and TRBJ2-1, reads KAGVTQTPRYLIKTRGQQVTLSCSPISGHRSVSWYQQTPGQGLQFLFEYFSETQRNKGNFPGRFSGRQFSNSRSEMNVSTLELGDSALYLCASSLGDPYNEQFFGPGTRLTVL.

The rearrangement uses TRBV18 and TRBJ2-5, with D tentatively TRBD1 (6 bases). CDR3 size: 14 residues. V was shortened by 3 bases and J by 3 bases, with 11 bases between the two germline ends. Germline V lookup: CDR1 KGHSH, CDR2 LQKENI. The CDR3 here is CASSPNGGEETQYF. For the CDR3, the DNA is TGTGCCAGCTCACCGAATGGGGGCGAAGAGACCCAGTACTTC.

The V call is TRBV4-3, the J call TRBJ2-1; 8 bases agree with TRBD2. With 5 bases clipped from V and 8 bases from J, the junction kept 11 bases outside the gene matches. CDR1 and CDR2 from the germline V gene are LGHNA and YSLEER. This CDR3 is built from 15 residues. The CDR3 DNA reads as TGCGCCAGCAGCATCCGGCGGGGGGCCGACTATGAGCAGTTCTTC. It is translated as CASSIRRGADYEQFF.

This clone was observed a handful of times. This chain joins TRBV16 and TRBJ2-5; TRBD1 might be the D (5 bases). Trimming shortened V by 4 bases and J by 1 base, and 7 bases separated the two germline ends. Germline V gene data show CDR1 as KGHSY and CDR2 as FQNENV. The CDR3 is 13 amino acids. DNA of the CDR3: TGTGCCAGCAGCCTTGACAGCCAAGAGACCCAGTACTTC. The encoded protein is CASSLDSQETQYF.

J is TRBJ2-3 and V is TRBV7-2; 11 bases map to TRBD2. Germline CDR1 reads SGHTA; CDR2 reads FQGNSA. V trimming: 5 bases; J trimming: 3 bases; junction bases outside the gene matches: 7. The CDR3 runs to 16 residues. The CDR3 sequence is CASSLFSGGATDTQYF. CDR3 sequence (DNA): TGTGCCAGCAGCCTATTTAGCGGGGGGGCAACAGATACGCAGTATTTT. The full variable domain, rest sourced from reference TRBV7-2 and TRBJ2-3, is GAGVSQSPSNKVTEKGKDVELRCDPISGHTALYWYRQSLGQGLEFLIYFQGNSAPDKSGLPSDRFSAERTGGSVSTLTIQRTQQEDSAVYLCASSLFSGGATDTQYFGPGTRLTVL.

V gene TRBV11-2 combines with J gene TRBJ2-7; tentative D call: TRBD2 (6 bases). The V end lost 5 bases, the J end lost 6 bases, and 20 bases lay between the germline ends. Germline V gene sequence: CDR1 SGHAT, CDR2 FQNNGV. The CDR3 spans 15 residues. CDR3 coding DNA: TGTGCCAGCAGCCATGGGACTTCCTTCGGGACCGAGCAGTACTTC. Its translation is CASSHGTSFGTEQYF.

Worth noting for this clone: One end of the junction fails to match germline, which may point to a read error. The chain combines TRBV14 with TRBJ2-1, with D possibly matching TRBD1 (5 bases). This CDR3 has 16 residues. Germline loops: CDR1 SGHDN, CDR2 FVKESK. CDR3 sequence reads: CASSQVQGGSYDEQFF. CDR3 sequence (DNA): TGTGCCAGCAGCCAAGTTCAGGGTGGATCCTACGATGAGCAGTTCTTC.

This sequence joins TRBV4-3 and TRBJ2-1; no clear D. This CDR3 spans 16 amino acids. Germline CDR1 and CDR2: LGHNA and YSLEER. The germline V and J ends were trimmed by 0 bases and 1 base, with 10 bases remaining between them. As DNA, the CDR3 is TGCGCCAGCAGCCAAGATATGGTTCAGTCCTACAATGAGCAGTTCTTC. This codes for CASSQDMVQSYNEQFF.

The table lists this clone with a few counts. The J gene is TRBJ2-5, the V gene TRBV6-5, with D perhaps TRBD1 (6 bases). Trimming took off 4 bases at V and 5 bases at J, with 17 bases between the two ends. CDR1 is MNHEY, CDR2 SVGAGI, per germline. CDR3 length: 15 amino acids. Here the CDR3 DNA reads TGTGCCAGCAGTTTCCTCTCCACAGGGATGGAGACCCAGTACTTC. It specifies CASSFLSTGMETQYF.

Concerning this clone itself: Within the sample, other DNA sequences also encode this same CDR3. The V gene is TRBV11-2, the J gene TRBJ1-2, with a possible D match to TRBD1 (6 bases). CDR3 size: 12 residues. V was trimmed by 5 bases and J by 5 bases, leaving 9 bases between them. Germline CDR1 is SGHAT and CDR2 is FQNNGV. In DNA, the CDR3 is TGTGCCAGCAGCACGACAGGTTATGGCTACACCTTC. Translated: CASSTTGYGYTF.

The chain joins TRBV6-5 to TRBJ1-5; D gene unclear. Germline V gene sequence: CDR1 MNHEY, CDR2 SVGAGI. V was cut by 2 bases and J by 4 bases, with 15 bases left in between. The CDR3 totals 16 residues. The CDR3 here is CASSYPPFGLNQPQHF. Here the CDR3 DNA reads TGTGCCAGCAGTTACCCCCCATTCGGTTTAAATCAGCCCCAGCATTTT.

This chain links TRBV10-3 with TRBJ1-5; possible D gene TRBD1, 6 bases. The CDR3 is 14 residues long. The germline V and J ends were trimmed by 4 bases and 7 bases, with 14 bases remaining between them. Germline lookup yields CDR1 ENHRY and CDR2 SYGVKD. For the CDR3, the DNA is TGTGCCATCAGTGCACAGGGCGTCGGACAGCCCCAGCATTTT. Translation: CAISAQGVGQPQHF.

In DNA, the CDR3 is TGTGCCAGCAGTTTACTCGGACAGGACTATGGCTACACCTTC. Protein product: CASSLLGQDYGYTF. The V gene is TRBV6-6, the J gene TRBJ1-2; 7 bases are shared with TRBD1. Per germline, CDR1 MNHNY and CDR2 SVGAGI (reference sequence). This CDR3 is built from 14 residues. Trimming removed 4 bases from V and 3 bases from J; junction bases left unmatched: 5.

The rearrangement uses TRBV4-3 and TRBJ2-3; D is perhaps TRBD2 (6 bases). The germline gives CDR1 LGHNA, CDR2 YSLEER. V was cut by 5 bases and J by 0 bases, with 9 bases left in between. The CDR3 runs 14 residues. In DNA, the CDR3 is TGCGCCAGCAGCGCGGCGGGGAGCACAGATACGCAGTATTTT. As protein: CASSAAGSTDTQYF.

CDR3 sequence: CASSLGGVTGETQYF. The CDR3 DNA sequence: TGTGCCAGCAGCTTAGGCGGGGTTACTGGAGAGACCCAGTACTTC. The chain is built from TRBV7-2 and TRBJ2-5, with D maybe TRBD2 (6 bases). The V end lost 1 base, the J end lost 4 bases, and 13 bases lay between the germline ends. The CDR3 is 15 amino acids. Germline CDR1 reads SGHTA; CDR2 reads FQGNSA.

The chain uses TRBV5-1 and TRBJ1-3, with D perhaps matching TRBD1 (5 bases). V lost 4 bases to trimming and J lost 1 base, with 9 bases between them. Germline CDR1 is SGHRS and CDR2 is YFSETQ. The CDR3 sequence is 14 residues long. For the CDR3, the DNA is TGCGCCAGCAGCGCTGGGACTTCTGGAAACACCATATATTTT. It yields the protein CASSAGTSGNTIYF. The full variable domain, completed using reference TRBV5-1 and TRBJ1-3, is KAGVTQTPRYLIKTRGQQVTLSCSPISGHRSVSWYQQTPGQGLQFLFEYFSETQRNKGNFPGRFSGRQFSNSRSEMNVSTLELGDSALYLCASSAGTSGNTIYFGEGSWLTVV.